Reported below is one T cell receptor beta chain. The entry originates in a study of blood T cell repertoires in COVID-19. Original processing notes: From reference gene primer amplification, estimates of nucleated cell counts were derived. Some clones are missing from TCRdb's copy, which holds only in-frame ones; the method was immunoSEQ multiplex PCR. V and J calls and clone size come straight from that table; D and trimming were deduced from the DNA. The profile shows tens of thousands of clones, more than 85% of them singletons. The sequence derives from a human donor with active COVID-19. The donor label of this sample is uncertain. Material for sequencing was peripheral blood.

This chain's CDR3 is CASRQGSGANVLTF. CDR3 bases: TGTGCCAGCAGACAGGGTTCTGGGGCCAACGTCCTGACTTTC. The rearrangement uses TRBV6-5 and TRBJ2-6, with D maybe TRBD1 (6 bases). Germline loops: CDR1 MNHEY, CDR2 SVGAGI. The CDR3 has 14 amino acids. V was shortened by 6 bases and J by 1 base, with 7 bases between the two germline ends.